The 8 T cell receptor beta chains reported below all come from one sample, sequenced in a study of blood T cell repertoires in COVID-19. The protocol was immunoSEQ multiplex PCR, while the TCRdb copy is restricted to in-frame clones and leaves out a portion. The data show about 400,000 clones, approximately 88% seen once. The sample comprised peripheral blood. The receptors originated from a man aged 40-50 years with acute or convalescent COVID-19.

The chain combines TRBV27 with TRBJ2-7; D is undetermined. Germline CDR1 MNHEY, CDR2 SMNVEV (reference sequence). The CDR3 covers 13 residues. The ends were cut back, 4 bases at V and 4 bases at J, with 11 bases in the middle. In nucleotides, the CDR3 is TGTGCCAGCAGTTACGGCCGGAGATACGAGCAGTACTTC. Amino acids: CASSYGRRYEQYF.

The chain uses TRBV3-1 (or the pseudogene TRBV3-2) and TRBJ1-3; D remains ambiguous. V was cut by 0 bases and J by 3 bases, with 9 bases left in between. Germline-derived CDR1 and CDR2 are LGHDT and YNNKEL (reference sequence). This CDR3 has 15 amino acids. CDR3 protein: CASSQDWGGGNTIYF. The CDR3 coding sequence is TGTGCCAGCAGCCAAGATTGGGGAGGTGGAAACACCATATATTTT.

The chain recombines TRBV5-1 with TRBJ1-2; 9 nucleotides agree with TRBD1. This CDR3 has 12 amino acids. The germline CDR1 and CDR2 sequences are SGHRS and YFSETQ. V shed 5 bases, J shed 8 bases, and the junction held 4 bases outside the gene matches. The CDR3 nucleotides read TGCGCCAGCAGGCGGACAGGGGACGGCTACACCTTC. Protein sequence: CASRRTGDGYTF.

In the case of this clone: Its ends do not fully match the called genes, so a read error is possible. The rearrangement uses TRBV7-7 and TRBJ1-6; D is undetermined. Germline lookup yields CDR1 SSHAT and CDR2 FNYEAQ (reference sequence). The CDR3 loop spans 13 amino acids. CDR3 residues: CASSAGPNSPLHF. In nucleotides, the CDR3 is TGTGCTAGCAGCGCGGGCCCAAATTCACCCCTCCACTTT. The full variable domain, rest sourced from reference TRBV7-7 and TRBJ1-6, is GAGVSQSPRYKVTKRGQDVTLRCDPISSHATLYWYQQALGQGPEFLTYFNYEAQPDKSGLPSDRFSAERPEGSISTLTIQRTEQRDSAMYRCASSAGPNSPLHFGNGTRLTVT.

This chain links TRBV19 with TRBJ1-1; D not resolved. The length of the CDR3 is 12 residues. Germline-derived CDR1 and CDR2 are LNHDA and SQIVND (reference sequence). V dropped 1 base and J dropped 10 bases, with 10 bases sitting between them. In DNA, the CDR3 is TGTGCCAGTAGTATAGGATCCGGCGGAGCTTTCTTT. Its translation is CASSIGSGGAFF. Variable domain in full (rest from reference TRBV19 and TRBJ1-1): DGGITQSPKYLFRKEGQNVTLSCEQNLNHDAMYWYRQDPGQGLRLIYYSQIVNDFQKGDIAEGYSVSREKKESFPLTVTSAQKNPTAFYLCASSIGSGGAFFGQGTRLTVV.

The CDR3 is CASSFGGFNYGYTF. CDR3 coding DNA: TGTGCCAGCAGTTTTGGAGGGTTTAACTATGGCTACACCTTC. The J gene is TRBJ1-2, the V gene TRBV27; D unclear. Germline lookup yields CDR1 MNHEY and CDR2 SMNVEV (reference sequence). CDR3 length: 14 residues. Trimming took 3 bases from V and 1 from J, leaving 9 bases between them.

The chain combines TRBV27 with TRBJ2-7, with TRBD1 matching 9 bases. The CDR3 totals 15 residues. The V gene's germline CDR1 is MNHEY and CDR2 SMNVEV (reference sequence). V lost 6 bases, J lost 4 bases, and 10 bases stayed unmatched. The CDR3 DNA reads TGTGCCAGCAGACCGCCGGGACAGGGAAGGTACGAGCAGTACTTC. Translating gives CASRPPGQGRYEQYF.

This chain connects TRBV5-4 to TRBJ1-2; possible D gene TRBD1, 5 bases. CDR3 length: 18 amino acids. Trimming took 4 bases from V and 4 from J, leaving 26 bases between them. Germline CDR1 is SGHNT and CDR2 is YYREEE (reference sequence). CDR3: CASSRTPKGLPLVYGYTF. The CDR3 DNA reads as TGTGCCAGCAGCAGGACCCCGAAGGGACTCCCTCTGGTCTATGGCTACACCTTC.